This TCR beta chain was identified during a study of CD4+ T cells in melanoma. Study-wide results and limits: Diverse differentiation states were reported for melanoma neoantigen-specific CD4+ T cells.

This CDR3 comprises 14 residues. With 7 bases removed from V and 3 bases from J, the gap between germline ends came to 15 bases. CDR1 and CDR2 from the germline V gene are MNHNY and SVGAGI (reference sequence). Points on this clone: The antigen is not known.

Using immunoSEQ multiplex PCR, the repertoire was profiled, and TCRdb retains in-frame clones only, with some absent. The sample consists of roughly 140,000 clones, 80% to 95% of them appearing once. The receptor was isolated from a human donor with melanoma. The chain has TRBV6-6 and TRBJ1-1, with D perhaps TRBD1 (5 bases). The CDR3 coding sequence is TGTGCCAGCAAACCGTGGGACGGCGACACTGAAGCTTTCTTT. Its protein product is CASKPWDGDTEAFF.